Described below is a single TCR beta chain sequence and its context. The antigen is not known. This specimen comes from a study of vaccination effects on CD4 cells after COVID-19. The study, taken as a whole, reports: Marked clonal contraction was seen late after vaccination (in both infection- and vaccine-induced clones).

Sequencing was performed with immunoSEQ multiplex PCR; in TCRdb, only in-frame clones are kept and a portion is missing. The sample lists roughly 23,000 clones, almost 70% occurring once. Antigen-specific CD4+ T cell clonotypes were called by their expansion after viral peptide-pool culture in ViraFEST. Following culture for approximately ten days, CD4+ T cells were isolated. Testing of the vaccine recipients showed negative nucleocapsid antibodies and no prior SARS-CoV-2 infection. Germline V gives CDR1 SNHLY, CDR2 FYNNEI. Trimming removed 5 bases at V and 0 bases at J, with 18 bases between. This CDR3 is built from 17 residues.

Sequencing was performed on CD4+ T cells from PBMCs cultured with HCoV-NL63 spike peptides, taken before COVID-19 vaccination. The chain is built from TRBV2 and TRBJ2-3; D is possibly TRBD1 or TRBD2 (5 bases each). The clonotype originates from a human donor who received a COVID-19 vaccine. The CDR3 loop reads CASSRSMRGTSTDTQYF. The CDR3 DNA reads TGTGCCAGCAGTAGATCGATGAGGGGAACAAGCACAGATACGCAGTATTTT.